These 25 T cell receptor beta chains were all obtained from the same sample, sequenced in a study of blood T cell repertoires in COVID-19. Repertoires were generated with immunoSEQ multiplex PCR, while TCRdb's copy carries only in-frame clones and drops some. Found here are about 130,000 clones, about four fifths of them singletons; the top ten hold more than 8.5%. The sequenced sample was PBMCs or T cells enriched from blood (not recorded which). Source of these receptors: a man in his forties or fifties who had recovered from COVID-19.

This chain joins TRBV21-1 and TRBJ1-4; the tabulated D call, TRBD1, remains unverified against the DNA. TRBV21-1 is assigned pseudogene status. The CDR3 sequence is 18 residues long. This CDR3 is CASSQKCRQRTQNEKLFF. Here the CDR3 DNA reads TGTGCCAGCAGCCAGAAGTGTCGTCAACGGACACAAAATGAAAAACTGTTTTTT.

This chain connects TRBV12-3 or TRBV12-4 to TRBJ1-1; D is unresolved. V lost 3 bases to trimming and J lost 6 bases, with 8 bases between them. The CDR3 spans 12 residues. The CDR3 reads CASSFLESEAFF. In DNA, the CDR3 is TGTGCCAGCAGTTTCCTTGAGTCTGAAGCTTTCTTT.

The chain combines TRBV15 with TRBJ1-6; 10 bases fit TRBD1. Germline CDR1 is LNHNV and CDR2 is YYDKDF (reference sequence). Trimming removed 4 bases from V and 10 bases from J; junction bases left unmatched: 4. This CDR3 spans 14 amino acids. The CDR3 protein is CATSKDRGESPLHF. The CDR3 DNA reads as TGTGCCACCAGCAAGGACAGGGGGGAGTCACCCCTCCACTTT.

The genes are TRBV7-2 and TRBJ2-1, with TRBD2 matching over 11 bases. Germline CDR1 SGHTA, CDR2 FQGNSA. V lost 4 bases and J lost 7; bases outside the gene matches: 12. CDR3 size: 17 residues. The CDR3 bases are TGTGCCAGCAGCTCCGCCCTCCTAGCGGGGGGAGGAAATGAGCAGTTCTTC. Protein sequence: CASSSALLAGGGNEQFF.

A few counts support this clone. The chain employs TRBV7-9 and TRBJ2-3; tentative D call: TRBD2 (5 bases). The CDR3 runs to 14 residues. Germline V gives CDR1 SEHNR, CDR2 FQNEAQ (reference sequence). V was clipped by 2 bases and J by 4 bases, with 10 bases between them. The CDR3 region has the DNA TGTGCCAGCAGCTTATTTGAGGGCCCAGATACGCAGTATTTT. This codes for CASSLFEGPDTQYF.

The CDR3 sequence is CASSQHGRVGAGYTF. In DNA form, the CDR3 reads TGTGCCAGCAGCCAACATGGCAGGGTAGGGGCTGGCTACACCTTC. This sequence joins TRBV7-9 and TRBJ1-2; tentative D call: TRBD1 (5 bases). This CDR3 has 15 residues. The ends were cut back, 5 bases at V and 7 bases at J, with 20 bases in the middle. The germline V gene has CDR1 SEHNR and CDR2 FQNEAQ (reference sequence).

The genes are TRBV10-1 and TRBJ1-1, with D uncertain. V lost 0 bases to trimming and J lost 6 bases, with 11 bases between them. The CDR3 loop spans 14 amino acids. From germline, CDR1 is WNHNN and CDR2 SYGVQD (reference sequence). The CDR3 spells CASSESIEIAEAFF. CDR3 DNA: TGCGCCAGCAGTGAGTCAATAGAAATCGCTGAAGCTTTCTTT.

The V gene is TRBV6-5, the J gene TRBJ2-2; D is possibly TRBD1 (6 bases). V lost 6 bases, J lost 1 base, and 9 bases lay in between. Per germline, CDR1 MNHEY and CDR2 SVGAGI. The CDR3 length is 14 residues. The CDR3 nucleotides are TGTGCCAGCAGGGGCAGGGGGAACACCGGGGAGCTGTTTTTT. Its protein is CASRGRGNTGELFF.

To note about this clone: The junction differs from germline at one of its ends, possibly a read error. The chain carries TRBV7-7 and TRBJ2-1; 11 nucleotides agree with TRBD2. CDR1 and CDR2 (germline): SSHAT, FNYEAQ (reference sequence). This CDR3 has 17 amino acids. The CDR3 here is CASSLAARGLAGGEQFF. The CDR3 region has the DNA TGTGCTAGCAGCTTAGCCGCTCGAGGGCTAGCGGGGGGTGAGCAGTTCTTC.

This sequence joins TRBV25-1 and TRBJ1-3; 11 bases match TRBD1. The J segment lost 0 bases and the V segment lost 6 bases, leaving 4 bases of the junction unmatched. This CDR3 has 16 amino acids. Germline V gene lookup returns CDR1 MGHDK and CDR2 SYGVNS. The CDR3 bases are TGTGCCAGCAGAGGACAGGGGGCTCCCTCTGGAAACACCATATATTTT. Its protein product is CASRGQGAPSGNTIYF.

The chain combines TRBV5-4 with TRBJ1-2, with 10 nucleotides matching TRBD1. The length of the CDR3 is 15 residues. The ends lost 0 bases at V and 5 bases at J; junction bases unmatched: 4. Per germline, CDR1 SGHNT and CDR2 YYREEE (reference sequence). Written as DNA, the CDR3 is TGTGCCAGCAGCTTGGGACAGGGGGCGTCGTATGGCTACACCTTC. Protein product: CASSLGQGASYGYTF.

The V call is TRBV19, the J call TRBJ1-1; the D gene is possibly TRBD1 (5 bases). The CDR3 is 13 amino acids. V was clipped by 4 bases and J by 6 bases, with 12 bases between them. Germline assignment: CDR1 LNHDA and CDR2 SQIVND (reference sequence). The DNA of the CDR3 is TGTGCCAGTAGTACCCAGGGAGGGGCTGAAGCTTTCTTT. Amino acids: CASSTQGGAEAFF.

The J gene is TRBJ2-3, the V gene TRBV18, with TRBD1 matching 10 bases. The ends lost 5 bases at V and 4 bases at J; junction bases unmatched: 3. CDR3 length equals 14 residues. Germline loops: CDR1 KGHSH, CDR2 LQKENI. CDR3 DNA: TGTGCCAGCTCAGCGACAGGGGGCGCAGATACGCAGTATTTT. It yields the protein CASSATGGADTQYF.

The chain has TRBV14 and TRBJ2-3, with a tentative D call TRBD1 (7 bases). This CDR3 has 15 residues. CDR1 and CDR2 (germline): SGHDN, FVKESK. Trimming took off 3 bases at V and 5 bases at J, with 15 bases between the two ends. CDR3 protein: CASSQRTGGEDTQYF. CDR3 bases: TGTGCCAGCAGCCAGCGGACAGGAGGGGAAGATACGCAGTATTTT.

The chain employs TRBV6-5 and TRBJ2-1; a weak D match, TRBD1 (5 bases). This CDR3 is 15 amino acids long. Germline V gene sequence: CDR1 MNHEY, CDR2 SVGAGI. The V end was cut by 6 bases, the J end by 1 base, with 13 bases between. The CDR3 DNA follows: TGTGCCAGCAGGCGTAGGGGCTTATCCTACAATGAGCAGTTCTTC. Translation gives CASRRRGLSYNEQFF.

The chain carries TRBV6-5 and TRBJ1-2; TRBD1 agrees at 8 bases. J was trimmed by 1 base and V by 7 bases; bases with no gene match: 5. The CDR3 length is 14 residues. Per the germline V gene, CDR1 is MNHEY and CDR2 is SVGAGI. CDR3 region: CASTKGQGNYGYTF. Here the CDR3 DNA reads TGTGCCAGCACCAAAGGACAGGGTAACTATGGCTACACCTTC.

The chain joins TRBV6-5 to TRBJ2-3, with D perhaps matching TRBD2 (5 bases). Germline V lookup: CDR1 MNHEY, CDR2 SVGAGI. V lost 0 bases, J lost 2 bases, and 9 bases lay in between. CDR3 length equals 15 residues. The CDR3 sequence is CASSYSTGITDTQYF. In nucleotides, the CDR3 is TGTGCCAGCAGTTACTCGACCGGGATCACAGATACGCAGTATTTT.

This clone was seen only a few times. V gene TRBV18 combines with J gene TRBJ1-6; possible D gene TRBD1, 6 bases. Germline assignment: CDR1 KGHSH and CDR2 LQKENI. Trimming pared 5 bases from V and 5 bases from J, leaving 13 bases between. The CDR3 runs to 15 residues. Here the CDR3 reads CASSAIQGHNSPLHF. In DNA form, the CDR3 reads TGTGCCAGCTCAGCAATACAGGGACATAATTCACCCCTCCACTTT.

CDR3 protein: CARRQVTTDTQYF. Here the CDR3 DNA reads TGTGCCAGAAGACAGGTAACTACAGATACGCAGTATTTT. The chain has TRBV2 and TRBJ2-3, with D possibly TRBD1 on 6 matching bases. Germline V lookup: CDR1 SNHLY, CDR2 FYNNEI. The CDR3 runs to 13 residues. The V end was cut by 9 bases, the J end by 3 bases, with 13 bases between.

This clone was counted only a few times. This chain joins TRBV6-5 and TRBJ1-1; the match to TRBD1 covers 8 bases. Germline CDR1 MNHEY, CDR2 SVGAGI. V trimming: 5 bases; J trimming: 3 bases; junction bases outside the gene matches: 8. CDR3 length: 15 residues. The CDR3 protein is CASSLLQGADTEAFF. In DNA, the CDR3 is TGTGCCAGCAGTCTCCTCCAGGGGGCAGACACTGAAGCTTTCTTT.

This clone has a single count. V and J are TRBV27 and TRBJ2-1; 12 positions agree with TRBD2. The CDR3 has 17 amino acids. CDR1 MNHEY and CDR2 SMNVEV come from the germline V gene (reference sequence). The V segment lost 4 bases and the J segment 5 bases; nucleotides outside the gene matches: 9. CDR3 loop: CASSSLTSGGLNNEQFF. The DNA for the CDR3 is TGTGCCAGCAGTTCTTTAACTAGCGGGGGGCTCAACAATGAGCAGTTCTTC.

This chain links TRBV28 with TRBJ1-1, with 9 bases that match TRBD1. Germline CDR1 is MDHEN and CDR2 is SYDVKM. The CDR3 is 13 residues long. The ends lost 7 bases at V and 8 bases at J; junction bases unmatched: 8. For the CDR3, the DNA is TGTGCCAGCACCGAGACAGGGGGTGGAGAAGCTTTCTTT. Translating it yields CASTETGGGEAFF.

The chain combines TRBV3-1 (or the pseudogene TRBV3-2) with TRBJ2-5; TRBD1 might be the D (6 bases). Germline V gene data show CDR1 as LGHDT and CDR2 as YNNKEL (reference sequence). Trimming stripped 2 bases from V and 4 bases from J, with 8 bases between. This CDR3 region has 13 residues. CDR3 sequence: CASSQKGGETQYF. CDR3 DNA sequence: TGTGCCAGCAGCCAAAAAGGGGGAGAGACCCAGTACTTC.

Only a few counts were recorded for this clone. CDR3 sequence reads: CASSLASGGVSYNEQFF. The CDR3 nucleotides are TGTGCCAGCAGCTTAGCTAGCGGGGGGGTATCCTACAATGAGCAGTTCTTC. V usage is TRBV7-9 and J usage is TRBJ2-1; 11 nucleotides line up with TRBD2. V was pared by 0 bases and J by 1 base, with 2 bases of the junction left unmatched. Germline CDR1 and CDR2: SEHNR and FQNEAQ (reference sequence). The CDR3 extends over 17 amino acids.

CDR3 sequence (DNA): TGTGCCTGGAACGGGGGCTCCTATAATTCACCCCTCCACTTT. This sequence encodes CAWNGGSYNSPLHF. This chain links TRBV30 with TRBJ1-6; the D gene is possibly TRBD1 (5 bases). Germline lookup yields CDR1 GTSNPN and CDR2 SVGIG (reference sequence). V lost 4 bases and J lost 0, with 7 bases in between. The CDR3 loop spans 14 amino acids.